The table lists the clone carrying this T cell receptor (beta chain) with a few counts. The repertoire was sequenced with immunoSEQ multiplex PCR; TCRdb's copy has only in-frame clones and lacks some. The sample lists fewer than 110,000 clones; 80% to 90% were seen once. The data are from a study of T cell responses to AZD1222 COVID-19 vaccine. V was trimmed by 0 bases and J by 6 bases, leaving 4 bases between them. The CDR3 has 12 amino acids. CDR1 and CDR2 (germline): SGHNT, YYREEE (reference sequence). Sequencing was performed on peripheral blood, taken 28 days after the second AZD1222 dose. The chain uses TRBV5-4 and TRBJ1-5, with unresolved D. The clonotype comes from an adult who received the AZD1222 COVID-19 vaccine. In DNA, the CDR3 is TGTGCCAGCAGCTTGGTCGGTCAGCCCCAGCATTTT. Its translation is CASSLVGQPQHF.